The clone carrying this TCR beta chain was seen at least ten times. The antigen is not known. The entry originates in a study of T cell repertoires in cytomegalovirus infection. Overall study results and limits: Cumulated frequencies of public TCR beta families served to identify carriers of CMV plus the relevant HLA.

TCRdb reanalysed the reads using MiXCR and keeps one entry per CDR3 protein. The profile shows around 770,000 distinct CDR3 sequences, about 28% of them singletons. V was clipped by 7 bases and J by 1 base; unmatched bases: 6. CDR1 is SGHTA, CDR2 FQGNSA, per germline. The CDR3 runs to 15 residues. The input for sequencing was cultured CD8+ T cells from PBMCs, taken from culture after CMV antigen stimulation. The chain recombines TRBV7-2 with TRBJ2-1; 8 positions match TRBD1. The source is a human donor in good health (CMV status not recorded). Some clones in this sample may be carry-over from other donors' samples. In DNA, the CDR3 is TGTGCCAGCACCCCTCAGGGGGCGTCCTACAATGAGCAGTTCTTC. It translates to CASTPQGASYNEQFF. Based on the CDR3 plus reference TRBV7-2 and TRBJ2-1, the full variable domain is GAGVSQSPSNKVTEKGKDVELRCDPISGHTALYWYRQSLGQGLEFLIYFQGNSAPDKSGLPSDRFSAERTGGSVSTLTIQRTQQEDSAVYLCASTPQGASYNEQFFGPGTRLTVL.